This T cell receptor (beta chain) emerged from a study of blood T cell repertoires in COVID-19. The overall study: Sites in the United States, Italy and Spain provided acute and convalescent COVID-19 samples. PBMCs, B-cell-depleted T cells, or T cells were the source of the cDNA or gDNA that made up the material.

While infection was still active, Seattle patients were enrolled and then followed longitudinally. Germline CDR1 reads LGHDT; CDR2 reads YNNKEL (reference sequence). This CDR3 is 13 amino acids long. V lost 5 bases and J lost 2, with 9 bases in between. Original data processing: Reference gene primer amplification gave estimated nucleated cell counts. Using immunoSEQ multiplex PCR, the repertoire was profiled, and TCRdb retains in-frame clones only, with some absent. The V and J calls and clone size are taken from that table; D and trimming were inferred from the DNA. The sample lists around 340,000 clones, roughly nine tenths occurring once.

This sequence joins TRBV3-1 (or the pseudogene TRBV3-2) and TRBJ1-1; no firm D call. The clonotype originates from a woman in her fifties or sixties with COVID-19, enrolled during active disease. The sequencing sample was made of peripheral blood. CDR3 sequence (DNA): TGTGCCAGCAGCTCCGTCCCCAACACTGAAGCTTTCTTT. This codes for CASSSVPNTEAFF.